Listed here is a single TCR beta chain. The data derive from a study of a mutant IDH1 vaccine in newly diagnosed glioma. For the study at large: Treated patients were approximately 62% male, roughly 38% female, mean age 40.4 years.

Data came from immunoSEQ multiplex PCR; TCRdb stores just in-frame clones and leaves some out. The sample has nearly 70,000 clones; roughly 78% are singletons. After removal of 10 bases from V and 5 bases from J, the junction contained 16 bases not matched to a gene. There are 15 residues in the CDR3. Germline V CDR1 and CDR2: MNHEY, SVGAGI. The sample's time point: baseline, week 1 (first vaccination visit). Documented treatment: pre-vaccination baseline after standard-of-care therapy. The material sequenced was PBMCs, taken from a glioma patient treated with radiotherapy, temozolomide or both. This TCR was recovered from a man aged 50 or older with glioma. V usage is TRBV6-5 and J usage is TRBJ1-2, with 7 nucleotides matching TRBD1. The CDR3 loop reads CATQTRQGWVYGYTF. The DNA of the CDR3 is TGTGCCACCCAAACCAGACAGGGATGGGTATATGGCTACACCTTC.